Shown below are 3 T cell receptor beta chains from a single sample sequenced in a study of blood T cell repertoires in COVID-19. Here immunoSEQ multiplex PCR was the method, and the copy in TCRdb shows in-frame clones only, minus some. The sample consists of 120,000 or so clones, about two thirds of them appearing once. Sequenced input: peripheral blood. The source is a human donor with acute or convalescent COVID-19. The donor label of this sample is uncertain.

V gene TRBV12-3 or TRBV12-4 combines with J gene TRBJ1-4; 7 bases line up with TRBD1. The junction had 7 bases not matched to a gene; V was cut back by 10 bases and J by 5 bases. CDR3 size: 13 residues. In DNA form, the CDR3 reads TGTGCCACCCAGGGACAGATAAATGAAAAACTGTTTTTT. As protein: CATQGQINEKLFF.

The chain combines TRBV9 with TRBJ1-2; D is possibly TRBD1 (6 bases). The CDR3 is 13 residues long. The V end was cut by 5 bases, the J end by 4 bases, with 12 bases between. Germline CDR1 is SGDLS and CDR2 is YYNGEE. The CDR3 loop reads CASSHVGGYGYTF. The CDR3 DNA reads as TGTGCCAGCAGTCACGTAGGGGGCTATGGCTACACCTTC.

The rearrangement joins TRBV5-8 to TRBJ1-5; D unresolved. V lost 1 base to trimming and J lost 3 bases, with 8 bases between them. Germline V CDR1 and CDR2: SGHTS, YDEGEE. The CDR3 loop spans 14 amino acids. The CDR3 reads CASSLYSLNQPQHF. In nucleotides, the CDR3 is TGTGCCAGCAGCTTGTATAGCCTCAATCAGCCCCAGCATTTT. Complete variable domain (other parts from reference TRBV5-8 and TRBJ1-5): EAGVTQSPTHLIKTRGQQATLRCSPISGHTSVYWYQQALGLGLQFLLWYDEGEERNRGNFPPRFSGRQFPNYSSELNVNALELEDSALYLCASSLYSLNQPQHFGDGTRLSIL.